This TCR beta chain was recovered during a study of spatial heterogeneity in lung cancer. The germline V gene has CDR1 SGHTA and CDR2 FQGNSA. The V gene end was trimmed by 5 bases and the J gene end by 2 bases; junction bases not matched to a gene: 5. The CDR3 length is 17 residues. This clonotype was seen ten or more times. Time point denoted: sample taken at primary tumor resection. From tumor, nontumor lung or frozen PBMC, whole RNA was taken unsorted for sequencing. MiXCR, applied by TCRdb to the 5' RACE reads, yields one record per CDR3 protein. The sample consists of 39,000 or so distinct CDR3 sequences, 6.5% to 9% of them appearing once.

The source was PBMCs, collected at surgery. The receptor was isolated from a male donor with early-stage non-small cell lung cancer. The chain couples TRBV7-2 to TRBJ2-5; 16 nucleotides agree with TRBD2. The CDR3 loop is CASSPRGLAGGQETQYF. The CDR3, as DNA: TGTGCCAGCAGCCCTAGGGGACTAGCGGGAGGGCAAGAGACCCAGTACTTC. Variable domain in full (rest from reference TRBV7-2 and TRBJ2-5): GAGVSQSPSNKVTEKGKDVELRCDPISGHTALYWYRQSLGQGLEFLIYFQGNSAPDKSGLPSDRFSAERTGGSVSTLTIQRTQQEDSAVYLCASSPRGLAGGQETQYFGPGTRLLVL.